Listed below are T cell receptor beta chains from one sample, sequenced in a study of human T cells and chemical hapten exposure. Using its own MiXCR run on the RACE reads, TCRdb lists one record per CDR3 protein. Found here are 45,000 to 70,000 distinct CDR3 sequences, approximately 9.3% of them singletons; the top ten hold 10% to 15%. The source material was whole blood, sampled in connection with sensitization to the hapten diphenylcyclopropenone (DPC). Source of these receptors: a middle-aged woman with alopecia areata. Some clones in this sample may be carry-over from other donors' samples. The CDR3 runs from the conserved cysteine through the conserved F or W.

V gene	J gene	CDR3 length	CDR3 protein
TRBV7-2	TRBJ1-1	11	CASRRGGEAFF
TRBV20-1	TRBJ1-1	14	CSADRGSMNTEAFF
TRBV18	TRBJ1-2	13	CASSPYKSYGYTF
TRBV7-8	TRBJ1-4	15	CASSSEGAWGEKLFF
TRBV11-2	TRBJ2-2	17	CASSLDYPIRGPGELFF
TRBV6-1	TRBJ2-1	12	CASSEQRTEQFF
TRBV28	TRBJ1-6	12	CASSQVDSPLHF
TRBV4-1	TRBJ2-4	18	CASSQGLAGGRGKNIQYF
TRBV2	TRBJ1-2	13	CASPGGINYGYTF
TRBV6-4	TRBJ1-1	14	CASSLYGENTEAFF
TRBV7-3	TRBJ1-2	14	CASSPRGGNYGYTF
TRBV7-2	TRBJ2-1	14	CASSSSTVYNEQFF
TRBV12-5	TRBJ1-2	15	CASGSETGATYGYTF
TRBV11-2	TRBJ2-1	16	CASSFSGGHSYNEQFF
TRBV6-5	TRBJ1-1	13	CASSYKGNTEAFF
TRBV20-1	TRBJ2-7	15	CSARDAEGSPYEQYF
TRBV18	TRBJ2-1	16	CASSLLERGGRNEQFF
TRBV4-1	TRBJ2-5	18	CASSQESVAGGIQETQYF
TRBV10-3	TRBJ2-3	11	CAISAGDTQYF
TRBV20-1	TRBJ1-5	13	CSARRQLNQPQHF
TRBV5-1	TRBJ2-7	13	CASSSVGPGEQYF
TRBV9	TRBJ2-7	16	CASSVAPAGSPYEQYF
TRBV27	TRBJ2-5	15	CASSLLGTAQETQYF
TRBV7-3	TRBJ2-1	18	CASSLRPSGGSTPHEQFF
TRBV14	TRBJ2-3	15	CASSQGGGIRDTQYF
TRBV5-6	TRBJ2-1	15	CASTPGTNSYNEQFF
TRBV5-1	TRBJ1-2	14	CASSLEGQSYGYTF
TRBV7-9	TRBJ1-1	15	CASSLAGREYTEAFF
TRBV14	TRBJ1-2	14	CASSQVSQYYGYTF
TRBV30	TRBJ2-6	13	CAWTASGANVLTF
TRBV12-3/TRBV12-4	TRBJ1-5	15	CASRFAGQGSQPQHF
TRBV12-3/TRBV12-4	TRBJ1-1	13	CASSSYTNTEAFF
TRBV28	TRBJ1-5	13	CASSQQRNQPQHF
TRBV5-1	TRBJ2-2	16	CASALPLAGTPGELFF
TRBV29-1	TRBJ2-3	13	CSVVGQTTDTQYF
TRBV14	TRBJ2-7	15	CASSQDMDRSYEQYF
TRBV4-3	TRBJ2-1	15	CASSQQGGLYNEQFF
TRBV7-8	TRBJ2-3	15	CASSLASGGTDTQYF
TRBV7-9	TRBJ2-3	13	CASSLDAADTQYF
TRBV12-3/TRBV12-4	TRBJ1-6	14	CASSRDRTNSPLHF
TRBV5-4	TRBJ2-1	13	CASSTTQDNEQFF
TRBV5-1	TRBJ1-1	14	CASSSSRSGTEAFF
TRBV29-1	TRBJ2-2	13	CSGGQKATGELFF
TRBV3-1	TRBJ2-6	18	CASSQDPDRISGANVLTF
TRBV20-1	TRBJ1-2	14	CSAATGGANYGYTF
TRBV18	TRBJ2-7	17	CASSPLSDSFGSDEQYF
TRBV29-1	TRBJ2-1	15	CSVNTQGTSYNEQFF
TRBV6-1	TRBJ1-2	13	CASSGDGTYGYTF
TRBV6-5	TRBJ1-4	18	CASSRSGVGQTTNEKLFF
TRBV5-4	TRBJ2-5	14	CASSLVSGSETQYF
TRBV12-3/TRBV12-4	TRBJ2-3	11	CASRGTDTQYF
TRBV6-1	TRBJ1-5	14	CASSDHRAGQPQHF
TRBV5-1	TRBJ2-7	13	CASSLGVLDEQYF
TRBV6-5	TRBJ2-3	14	CASSKTRSTDTQYF
TRBV20-1	TRBJ1-1	11	CSIQINTEAFF
TRBV4-1	TRBJ1-2	17	CASSQGAARVTNYGYTF
TRBV3-1	TRBJ2-1	14	CASSQEVYVHEQFF